This T cell receptor beta chain was recovered during a study of a mutant IDH1 vaccine in newly diagnosed glioma. The study, taken as a whole, reports: Around 93% of patients showed vaccine-induced immune responses across multiple MHC alleles. Shifts in the top peripheral T cell clonotypes seemed unrelated to pseudoprogression.

Germline V CDR1 and CDR2: MGHRA, YSYEKL. Deletions cut 5 bases from V and 6 bases from J, with 13 bases between. The CDR3 is 13 amino acids. TCRdb keeps only in-frame clones here, not all; method: immunoSEQ multiplex PCR. The repertoire holds 55,000 to 70,000 clones, with 60% to 85% as singletons. Only one count was recorded for this clone. Its specificity is unknown. The sample's time point: baseline, week 1 (first vaccination visit). As to treatment: pre-vaccination baseline after standard-of-care therapy. New WHO grade 3 or 4 IDH1-mutant, ATRX-lost astrocytomas were present in all donors. V gene TRBV4-1 combines with J gene TRBJ1-1, with TRBD1 as a possible D gene (5 bases). The sequence came from a man in his fifties or sixties with glioma. Sequenced here: PBMCs, sampled from a glioma patient treated with radiotherapy, temozolomide or both. This CDR3 is CASSSGTDPEAFF. The CDR3 DNA reads as TGCGCCAGCAGCTCAGGGACCGATCCTGAAGCTTTCTTT.